This record looks at one T cell receptor beta chain sequence and its context. In the study's own analysis: Amplification of reference gene primers provided the estimated nucleated cell counts. The assay was immunoSEQ multiplex PCR, and TCRdb's table has in-frame clones only and misses some. V, J and clone size are taken as reported in that table, and D and trimming were inferred from the DNA itself. The sample has some 62,000 clones, around 79% seen once. The data derive from a study of blood T cell repertoires in COVID-19. Whole-study context: T cells, B-cell-depleted T cells, or PBMCs supplied cDNA or gDNA.

The CDR3 runs 13 residues. Germline V lookup: CDR1 SGHNT, CDR2 YYREEE (reference sequence). Trimming stripped 2 bases from V and 4 bases from J, with 9 bases between. V and J are TRBV5-4 and TRBJ2-5; D is uncertain. The sample comprised peripheral blood. This TCR derives from a man in his fifties or sixties with acute or convalescent COVID-19. CDR3 coding DNA: TGTGCCAGCAGCTTCAGGTTGGGAGAGACCCAGTACTTC. This translates into CASSFRLGETQYF.